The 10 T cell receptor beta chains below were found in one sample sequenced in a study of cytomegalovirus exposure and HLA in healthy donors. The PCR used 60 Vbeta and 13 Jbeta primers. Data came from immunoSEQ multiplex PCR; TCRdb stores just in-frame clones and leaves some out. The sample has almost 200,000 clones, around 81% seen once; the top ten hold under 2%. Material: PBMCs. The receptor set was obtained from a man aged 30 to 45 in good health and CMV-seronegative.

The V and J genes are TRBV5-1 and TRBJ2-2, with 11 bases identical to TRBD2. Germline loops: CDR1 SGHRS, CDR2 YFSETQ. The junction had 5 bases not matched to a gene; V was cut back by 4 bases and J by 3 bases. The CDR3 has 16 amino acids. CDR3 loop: CASSGLAGGDTGELFF. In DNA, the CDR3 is TGCGCCAGCAGCGGGTTAGCGGGAGGGGACACCGGGGAGCTGTTTTTT.

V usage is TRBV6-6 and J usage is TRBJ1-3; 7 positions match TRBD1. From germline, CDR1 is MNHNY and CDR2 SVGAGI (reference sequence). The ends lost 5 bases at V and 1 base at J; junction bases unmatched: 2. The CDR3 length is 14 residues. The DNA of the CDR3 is TGTGCCAGCAGTCGACAGGGATCTGGAAACACCATATATTTT. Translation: CASSRQGSGNTIYF.

The CDR3 spells CASSDSATYNEQFF. The DNA of the CDR3 is TGTGCCAGCTCGGACAGTGCCACCTACAATGAGCAGTTCTTC. This chain uses TRBV6-6 with TRBJ2-1; D may be TRBD1 (6 bases). The CDR3 totals 14 residues. V lost 8 bases and J lost 2, with 13 bases in between. The V gene's germline CDR1 is MNHNY and CDR2 SVGAGI (reference sequence).

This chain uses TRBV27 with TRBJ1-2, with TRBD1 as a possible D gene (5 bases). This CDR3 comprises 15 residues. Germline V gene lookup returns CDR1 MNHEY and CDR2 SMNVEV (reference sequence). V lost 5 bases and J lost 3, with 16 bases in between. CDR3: CASSLTDRLDYGYTF. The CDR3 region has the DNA TGTGCCAGCAGTCTCACCGACAGACTAGACTATGGCTACACCTTC.

CDR3 amino acids: CASRTTAPRDGYTF. In nucleotides, the CDR3 is TGTGCCAGCAGGACGACGGCCCCCCGGGATGGCTACACCTTC. The chain links TRBV5-4 to TRBJ1-2, with D unclear. The V end lost 5 bases, the J end lost 6 bases, and 17 bases lay between the germline ends. Germline assignment: CDR1 SGHNT and CDR2 YYREEE (reference sequence). CDR3 length equals 14 residues.

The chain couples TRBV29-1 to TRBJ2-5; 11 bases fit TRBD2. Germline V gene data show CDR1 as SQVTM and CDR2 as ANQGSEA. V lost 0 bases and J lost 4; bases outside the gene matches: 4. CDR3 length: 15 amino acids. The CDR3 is CSVEERLAGGETQYF. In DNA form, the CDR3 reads TGCAGCGTTGAAGAGAGGCTAGCGGGAGGAGAGACCCAGTACTTC.

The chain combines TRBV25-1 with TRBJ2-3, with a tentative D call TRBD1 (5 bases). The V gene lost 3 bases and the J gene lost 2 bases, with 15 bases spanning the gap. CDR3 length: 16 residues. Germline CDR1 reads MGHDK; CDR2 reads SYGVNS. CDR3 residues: CASSEGRANPTDTQYF. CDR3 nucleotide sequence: TGTGCCAGCAGTGAGGGCAGGGCGAACCCCACAGATACGCAGTATTTT.

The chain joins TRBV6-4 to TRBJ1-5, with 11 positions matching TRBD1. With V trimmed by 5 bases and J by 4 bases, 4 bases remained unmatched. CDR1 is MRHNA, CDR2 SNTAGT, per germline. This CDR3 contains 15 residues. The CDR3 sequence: CASSSGQGANQPQHF. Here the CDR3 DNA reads TGTGCCAGCAGTTCAGGACAGGGGGCAAATCAGCCCCAGCATTTT.

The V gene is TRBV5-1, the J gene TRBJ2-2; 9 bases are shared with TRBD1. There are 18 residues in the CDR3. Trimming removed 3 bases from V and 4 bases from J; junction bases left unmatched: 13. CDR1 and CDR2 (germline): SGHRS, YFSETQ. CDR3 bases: TGCGCCAGCAGCTCCCGAAGGGGACAGGGACCGGGCACCGGGGAGCTGTTTTTT. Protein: CASSSRRGQGPGTGELFF.

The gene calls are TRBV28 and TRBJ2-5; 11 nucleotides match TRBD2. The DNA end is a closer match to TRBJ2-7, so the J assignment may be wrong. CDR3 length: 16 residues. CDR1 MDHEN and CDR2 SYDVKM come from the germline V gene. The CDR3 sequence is CASSLINSGRASEQYF. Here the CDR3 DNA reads TGTGCCAGCAGTCTAATAAATAGCGGGAGGGCCAGCGAGCAGTACTTC.